This T cell receptor (beta chain) originates from a study of cytomegalovirus exposure and HLA in healthy donors. Study-level results: Later work found that TCR association rates differed between HLA loci; DRB1 had the most and HLA-C the fewest.

A word on this clone: As yet, its antigen is unknown.

Primers: 60 Vbeta forward and 13 Jbeta reverse. TCRdb keeps only in-frame clones here, not all; method: immunoSEQ multiplex PCR. The table shows fewer than 200,000 clones, with around three quarters occurring only once. CDR3 length: 16 amino acids. Germline CDR1 reads MNHNS; CDR2 reads SASEGT. V shed 2 bases and J shed 2 bases, with 16 bases lying between them. V and J are TRBV6-1 and TRBJ2-7, with no clear D. This clonotype originated in a woman in her thirties in good health and CMV-seropositive. Sequencing input: PBMCs. The CDR3 region is CASSESLRSRTYEQYF. CDR3 bases: TGTGCCAGCAGTGAAAGTTTGAGGTCTCGGACCTACGAGCAGTACTTC.